This T cell receptor beta chain was retrieved from a study of T cells in Graves' hyperthyroidism and ophthalmopathy. Ten or more counts support this clonotype. Germline CDR1 and CDR2: KGHDR and SFDVKD. There are 14 residues in the CDR3. Unmatched junction bases numbered 7, after V lost 3 bases and J lost 10 bases. Amplification targeted TCR beta CDR3 regions from RNA transcripts. RT-PCR in the first round (using the HTBI primer set) targeted the TCR CDR3. MiXCR, applied by TCRdb to the multiplex PCR reads, yields one record per CDR3 protein. Seen here are some 560,000 distinct CDR3 sequences, about 15% observed once, and the top ten hold 7.3%.

This sequence was found in a woman aged 25 to 39 with Graves' hyperthyroidism. Material: blood. This chain joins TRBV24-1 and TRBJ2-3, with TRBD1 matching over 9 bases. In nucleotides, the CDR3 is TGTGCCACCAGTGATCCGGGACAGGGCCTCGCGCAGTATTTT. Translated, it gives CATSDPGQGLAQYF.